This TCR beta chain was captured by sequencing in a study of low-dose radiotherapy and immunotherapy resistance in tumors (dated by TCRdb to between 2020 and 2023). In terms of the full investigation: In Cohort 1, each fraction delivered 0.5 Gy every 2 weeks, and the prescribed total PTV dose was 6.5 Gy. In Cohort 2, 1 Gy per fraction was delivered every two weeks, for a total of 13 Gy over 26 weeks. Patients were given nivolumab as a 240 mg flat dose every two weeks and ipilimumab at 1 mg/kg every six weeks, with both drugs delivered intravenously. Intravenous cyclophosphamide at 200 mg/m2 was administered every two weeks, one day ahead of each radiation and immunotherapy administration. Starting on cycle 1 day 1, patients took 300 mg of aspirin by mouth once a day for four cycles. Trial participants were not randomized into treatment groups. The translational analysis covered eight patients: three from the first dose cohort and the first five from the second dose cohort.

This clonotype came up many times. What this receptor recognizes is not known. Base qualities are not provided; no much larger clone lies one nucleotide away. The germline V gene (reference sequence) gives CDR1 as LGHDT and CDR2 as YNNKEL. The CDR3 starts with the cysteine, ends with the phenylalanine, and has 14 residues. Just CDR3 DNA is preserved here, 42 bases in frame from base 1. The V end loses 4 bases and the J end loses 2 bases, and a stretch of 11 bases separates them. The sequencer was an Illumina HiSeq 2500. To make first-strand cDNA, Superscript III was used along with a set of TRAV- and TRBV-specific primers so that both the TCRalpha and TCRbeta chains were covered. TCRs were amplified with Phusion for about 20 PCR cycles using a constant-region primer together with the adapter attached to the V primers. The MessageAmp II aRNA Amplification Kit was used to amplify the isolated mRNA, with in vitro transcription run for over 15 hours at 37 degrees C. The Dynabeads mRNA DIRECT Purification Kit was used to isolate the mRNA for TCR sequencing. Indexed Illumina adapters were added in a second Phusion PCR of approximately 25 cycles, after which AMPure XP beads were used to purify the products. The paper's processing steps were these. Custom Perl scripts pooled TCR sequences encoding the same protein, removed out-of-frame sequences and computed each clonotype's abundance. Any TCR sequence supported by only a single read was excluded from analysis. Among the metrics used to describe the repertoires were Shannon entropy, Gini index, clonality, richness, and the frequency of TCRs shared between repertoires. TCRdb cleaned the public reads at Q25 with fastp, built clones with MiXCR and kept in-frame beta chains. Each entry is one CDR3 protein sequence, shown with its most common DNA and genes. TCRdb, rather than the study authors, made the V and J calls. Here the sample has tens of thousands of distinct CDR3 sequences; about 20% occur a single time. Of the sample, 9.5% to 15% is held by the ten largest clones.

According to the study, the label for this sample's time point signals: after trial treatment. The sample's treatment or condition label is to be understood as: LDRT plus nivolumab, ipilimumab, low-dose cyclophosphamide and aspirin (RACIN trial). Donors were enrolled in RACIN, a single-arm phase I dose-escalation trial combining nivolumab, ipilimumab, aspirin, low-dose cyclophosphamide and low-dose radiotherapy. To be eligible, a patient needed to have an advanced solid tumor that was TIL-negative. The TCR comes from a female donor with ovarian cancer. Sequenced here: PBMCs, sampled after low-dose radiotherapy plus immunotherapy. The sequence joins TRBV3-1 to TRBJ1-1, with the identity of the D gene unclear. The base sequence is TGTGCCAGCAGCCGAAAAGGCGGAAACACTGAAGCTTTCTTT. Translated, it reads CASSRKGGNTEAFF.